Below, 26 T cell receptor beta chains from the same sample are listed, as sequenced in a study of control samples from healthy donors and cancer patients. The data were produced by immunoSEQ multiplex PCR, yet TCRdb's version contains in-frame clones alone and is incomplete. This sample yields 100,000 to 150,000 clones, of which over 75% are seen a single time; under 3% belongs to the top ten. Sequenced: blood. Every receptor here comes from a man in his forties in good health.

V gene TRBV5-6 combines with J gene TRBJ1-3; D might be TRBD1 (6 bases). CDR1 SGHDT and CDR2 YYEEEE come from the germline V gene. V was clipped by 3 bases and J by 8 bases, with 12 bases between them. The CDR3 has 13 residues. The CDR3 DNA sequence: TGTGCCAGCAGCTCCCAGGGGTGGGACACCATATATTTT. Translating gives CASSSQGWDTIYF.

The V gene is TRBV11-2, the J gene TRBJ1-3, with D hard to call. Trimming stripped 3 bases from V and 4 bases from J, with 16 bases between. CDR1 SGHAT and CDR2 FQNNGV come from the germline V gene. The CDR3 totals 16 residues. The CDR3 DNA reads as TGTGCCAGCAGCTTCCTGGCGGGAGGTCTAGGAAACACCATATATTTT. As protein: CASSFLAGGLGNTIYF. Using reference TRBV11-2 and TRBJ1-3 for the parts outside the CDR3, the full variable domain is EAGVAQSPRYKIIEKRQSVAFWCNPISGHATLYWYQQILGQGPKLLIQFQNNGVVDDSQLPKDRFSAERLKGVDSTLKIQPAKLEDSAVYLCASSFLAGGLGNTIYFGEGSWLTVV.

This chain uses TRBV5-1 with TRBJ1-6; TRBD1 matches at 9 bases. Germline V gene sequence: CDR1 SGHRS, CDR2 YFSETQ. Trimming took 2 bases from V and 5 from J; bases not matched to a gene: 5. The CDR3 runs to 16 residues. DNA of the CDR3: TGCGCCAGCAGCTTTCACCGACAGGGGGATAATTCACCCCTCCACTTT. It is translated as CASSFHRQGDNSPLHF.

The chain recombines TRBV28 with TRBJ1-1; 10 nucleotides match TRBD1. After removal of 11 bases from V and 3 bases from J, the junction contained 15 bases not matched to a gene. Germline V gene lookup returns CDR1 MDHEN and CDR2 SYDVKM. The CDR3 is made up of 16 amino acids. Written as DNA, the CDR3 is TGTGCCGGTTCGGACAGGGGGGGCGTTTTGGACACTGAAGCTTTCTTT. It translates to CAGSDRGGVLDTEAFF.

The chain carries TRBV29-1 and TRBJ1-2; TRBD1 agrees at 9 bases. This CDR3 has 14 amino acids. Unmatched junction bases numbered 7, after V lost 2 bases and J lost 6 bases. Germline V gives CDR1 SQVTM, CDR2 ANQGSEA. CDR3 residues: CSVETGQGLDGYTF. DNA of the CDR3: TGCAGCGTTGAAACCGGACAGGGGTTGGATGGCTACACCTTC.

The CDR3 spells CAAGTGGLSNQPQHF. The CDR3 region has the DNA TGCGCCGCCGGGACAGGGGGTTTGAGCAATCAGCCCCAGCATTTT. The chain is built from TRBV10-2 and TRBJ1-5, with 11 bases fitting TRBD1. The CDR3 spans 15 residues. V was pared by 11 bases and J by 1 base, with 7 bases of the junction left unmatched. Germline CDR1 and CDR2: WSHSY and SAAADI.

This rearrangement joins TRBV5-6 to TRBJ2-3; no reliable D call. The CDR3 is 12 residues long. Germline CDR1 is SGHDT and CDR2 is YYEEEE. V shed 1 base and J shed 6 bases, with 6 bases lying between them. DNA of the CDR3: TGTGCCAGCAGCTTGCCCTTTGATACGCAGTATTTT. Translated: CASSLPFDTQYF.

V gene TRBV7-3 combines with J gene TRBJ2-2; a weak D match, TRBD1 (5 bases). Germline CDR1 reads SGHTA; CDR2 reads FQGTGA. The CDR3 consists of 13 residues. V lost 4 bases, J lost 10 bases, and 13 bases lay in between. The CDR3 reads CASSSTVTEELFF. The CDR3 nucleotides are TGTGCCAGCAGCTCGACAGTTACTGAGGAGCTGTTTTTT.

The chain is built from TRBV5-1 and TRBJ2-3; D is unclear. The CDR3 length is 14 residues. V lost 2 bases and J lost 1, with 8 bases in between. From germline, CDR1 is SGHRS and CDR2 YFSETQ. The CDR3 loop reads CASSLFPGTDTQYF. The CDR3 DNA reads TGCGCCAGCAGCTTATTCCCGGGCACAGATACGCAGTATTTT.

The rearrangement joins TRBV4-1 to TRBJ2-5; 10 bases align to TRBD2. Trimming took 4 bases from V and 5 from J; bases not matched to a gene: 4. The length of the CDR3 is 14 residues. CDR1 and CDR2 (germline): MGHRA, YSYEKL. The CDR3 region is CASSPGTSVETQYF. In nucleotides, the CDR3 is TGCGCCAGCAGCCCCGGGACTAGCGTGGAGACCCAGTACTTC.

The CDR3 sequence: CASSLPGQGKGYTF. CDR3 DNA sequence: TGTGCCAGCTCACTTCCGGGACAGGGAAAAGGCTACACCTTC. V is TRBV18 and J is TRBJ1-2; 9 bases are a match to TRBD1. The CDR3 consists of 14 residues. The germline V gene has CDR1 KGHSH and CDR2 LQKENI. V lost 4 bases, J lost 8 bases, and 8 bases stayed unmatched.

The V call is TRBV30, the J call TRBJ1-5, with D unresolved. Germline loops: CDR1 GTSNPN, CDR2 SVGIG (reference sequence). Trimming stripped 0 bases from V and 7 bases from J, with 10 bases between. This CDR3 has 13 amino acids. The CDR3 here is CAWSVRGGQPQHF. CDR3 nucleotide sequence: TGTGCCTGGAGTGTACGAGGTGGGCAGCCCCAGCATTTT.

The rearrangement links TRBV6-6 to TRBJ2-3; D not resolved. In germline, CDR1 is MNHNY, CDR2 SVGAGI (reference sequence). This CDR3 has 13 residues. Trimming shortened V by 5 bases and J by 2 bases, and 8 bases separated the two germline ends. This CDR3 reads CASSKISTDTQYF. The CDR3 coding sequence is TGTGCCAGCAGTAAGATATCCACAGATACGCAGTATTTT.

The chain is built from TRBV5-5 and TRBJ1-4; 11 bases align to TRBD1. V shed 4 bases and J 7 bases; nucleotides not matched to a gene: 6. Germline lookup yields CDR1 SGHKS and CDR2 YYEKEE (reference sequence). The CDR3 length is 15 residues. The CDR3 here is CASSTTGTGGEKLFF. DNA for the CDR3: TGTGCCAGCAGCACAACCGGGACAGGGGGTGAAAAACTGTTTTTT. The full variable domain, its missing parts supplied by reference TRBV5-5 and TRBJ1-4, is DAGVTQSPTHLIKTRGQQVTLRCSPISGHKSVSWYQQVLGQGPQFIFQYYEKEERGRGNFPDRFSARQFPNYSSELNVNALLLGDSALYLCASSTTGTGGEKLFFGSGTQLSVL.

CDR3 nucleotides: TGCGCCAGCAGCTTGGACGGGCCCCGCTCTGGAAACACCATATATTTT. It encodes CASSLDGPRSGNTIYF. The chain is built from TRBV5-1 and TRBJ1-3; no definite D call. Trimming stripped 0 bases from V and 0 bases from J, with 10 bases between. This CDR3 comprises 16 residues. Germline values: CDR1 SGHRS, CDR2 YFSETQ.

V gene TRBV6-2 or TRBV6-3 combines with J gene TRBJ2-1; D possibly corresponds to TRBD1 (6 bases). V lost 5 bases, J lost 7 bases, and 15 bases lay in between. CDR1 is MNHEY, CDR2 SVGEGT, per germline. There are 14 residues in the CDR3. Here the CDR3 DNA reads TGTGCCAGCAGTACCTTTGACAGGCTAAATGAGCAGTTCTTC. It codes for CASSTFDRLNEQFF.

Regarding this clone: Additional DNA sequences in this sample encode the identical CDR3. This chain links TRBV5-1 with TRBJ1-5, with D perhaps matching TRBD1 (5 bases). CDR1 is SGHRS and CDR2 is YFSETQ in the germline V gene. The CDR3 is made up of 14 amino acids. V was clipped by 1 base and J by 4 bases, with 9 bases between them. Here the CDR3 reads CASSLSGGNQPQHF. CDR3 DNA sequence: TGCGCCAGCAGCTTGTCGGGGGGTAATCAGCCCCAGCATTTT.

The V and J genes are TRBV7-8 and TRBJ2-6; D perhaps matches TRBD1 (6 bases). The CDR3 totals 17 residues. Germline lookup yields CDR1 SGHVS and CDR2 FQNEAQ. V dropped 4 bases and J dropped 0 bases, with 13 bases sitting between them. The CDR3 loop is CASSYPGQDSGANVLTF. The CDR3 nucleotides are TGTGCCAGCAGCTACCCGGGACAAGACTCTGGGGCCAACGTCCTGACTTTC.

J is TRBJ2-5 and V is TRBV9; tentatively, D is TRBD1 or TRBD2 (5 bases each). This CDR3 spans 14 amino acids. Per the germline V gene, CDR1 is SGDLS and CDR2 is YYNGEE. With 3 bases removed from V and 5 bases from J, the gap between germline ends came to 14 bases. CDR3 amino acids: CASSGGTPMETQYF. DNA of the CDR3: TGTGCCAGCAGCGGAGGGACGCCGATGGAGACCCAGTACTTC.

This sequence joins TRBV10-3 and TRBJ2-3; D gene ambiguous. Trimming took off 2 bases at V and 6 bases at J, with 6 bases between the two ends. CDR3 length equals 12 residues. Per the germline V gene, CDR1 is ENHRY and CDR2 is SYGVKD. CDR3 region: CAISEEFDTQYF. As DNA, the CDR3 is TGTGCCATCAGTGAGGAGTTTGATACGCAGTATTTT.

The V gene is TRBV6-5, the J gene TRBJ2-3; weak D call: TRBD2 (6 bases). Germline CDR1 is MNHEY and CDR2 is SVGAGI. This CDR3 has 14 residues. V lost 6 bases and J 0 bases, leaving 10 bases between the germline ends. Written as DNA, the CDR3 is TGTGCCAGCAGCGGGGGTGCTAGCACAGATACGCAGTATTTT. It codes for CASSGGASTDTQYF.

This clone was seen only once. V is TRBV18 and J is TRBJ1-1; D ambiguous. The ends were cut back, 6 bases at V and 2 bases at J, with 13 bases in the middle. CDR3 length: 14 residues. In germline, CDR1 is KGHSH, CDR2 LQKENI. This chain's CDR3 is CASSPGQPNTEAFF. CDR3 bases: TGTGCCAGCTCCCCCGGCCAGCCTAACACTGAAGCTTTCTTT.

The CDR3 loop is CASSLGSAYNYEQYF. In nucleotides, the CDR3 is TGCGCCAGCAGCTTGGGTTCAGCATACAATTACGAGCAGTACTTC. The rearrangement joins TRBV5-1 to TRBJ2-7; D gene unclear. CDR1 and CDR2 (germline): SGHRS, YFSETQ. The CDR3 extends over 15 amino acids. Between the trimmed V and J ends, which lost 0 bases and 4 bases, there was a span of 14 bases.

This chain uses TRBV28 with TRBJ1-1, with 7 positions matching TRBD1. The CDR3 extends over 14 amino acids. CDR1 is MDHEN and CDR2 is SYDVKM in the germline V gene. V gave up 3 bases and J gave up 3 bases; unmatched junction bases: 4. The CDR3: CASSFRGQYTEAFF. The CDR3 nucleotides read TGTGCCAGCAGTTTCCGGGGACAGTACACTGAAGCTTTCTTT.

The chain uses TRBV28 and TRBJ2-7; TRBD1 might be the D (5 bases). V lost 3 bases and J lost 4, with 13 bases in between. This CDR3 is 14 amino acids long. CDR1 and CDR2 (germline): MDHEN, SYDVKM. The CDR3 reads CASSLAQGLYEQYF. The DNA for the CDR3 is TGTGCCAGCAGTTTGGCTCAGGGTCTATACGAGCAGTACTTC.

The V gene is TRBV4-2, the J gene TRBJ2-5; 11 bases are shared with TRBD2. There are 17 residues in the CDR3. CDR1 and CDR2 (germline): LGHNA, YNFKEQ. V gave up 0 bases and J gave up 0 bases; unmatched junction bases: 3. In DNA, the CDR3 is TGTGCCAGCAGCCAAGACAAACTAGCGGGAGACCAAGAGACCCAGTACTTC. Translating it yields CASSQDKLAGDQETQYF.